Listed here are 7 T cell receptor beta chains from one sample, sequenced in a study of T cells after yellow fever vaccination. MiXCR, applied by TCRdb to the 5' RACE reads, yields one record per CDR3 protein. The sample shows 200,000 or so distinct CDR3 sequences, 6% to 8% of them seen only once. The sequenced sample was CD4+ T cells sorted from PBMCs, obtained on the day of the yellow fever booster vaccination. These receptor sequences come from a man aged 30 to 45 who received the YFV17D yellow fever vaccine.

V and J are TRBV5-1 and TRBJ1-5; 9 bases map to TRBD1. V dropped 2 bases and J dropped 9; count of bases not matched to a gene: 9. Germline V gene data show CDR1 as SGHRS and CDR2 as YFSETQ. This CDR3 region has 15 residues. The CDR3 sequence is CASSFTGGSEWPQHF. CDR3 in DNA: TGCGCCAGCAGCTTTACAGGGGGCTCGGAATGGCCCCAGCATTTT.

V usage is TRBV7-2 and J usage is TRBJ2-1, with 7 bases lining up with TRBD2. The CDR3 totals 15 residues. V lost 4 bases and J lost 4; bases outside the gene matches: 7. Looked up from germline, CDR1 is SGHTA and CDR2 is FQGNSA. The CDR3 nucleotides are TGTGCCAGCAGCTGGGCGGGAGCGGTTTACAATGAGCAGTTCTTC. This codes for CASSWAGAVYNEQFF.

This clonotype was recorded a few times. CDR3 nucleotide sequence: TGTGCCAGCAGCTTACTAGGGGCCTCGAACACCGGGGAGCTGTTTTTT. It specifies CASSLLGASNTGELFF. This chain uses TRBV7-2 with TRBJ2-2; possible D gene TRBD1, 5 bases. CDR3 length: 16 residues. Germline V gene sequence: CDR1 SGHTA, CDR2 FQGNSA. V was clipped by 2 bases and J by 0 bases, with 10 bases between them.

The chain combines TRBV12-3 or TRBV12-4 with TRBJ2-5, with a possible D match to TRBD2 (6 bases). The CDR3 loop spans 15 amino acids. Trimming pared 4 bases from V and 5 bases from J, leaving 17 bases between. The CDR3 nucleotides read TGTGCCAGCAGTTCCCATGGGGGGAGCCGGGAGACCCAGTACTTC. This codes for CASSSHGGSRETQYF.

This clonotype has a count of ten or more. The chain joins TRBV4-3 to TRBJ2-1; D is undetermined. The germline V gene has CDR1 LGHNA and CDR2 YSLEER. This CDR3 has 13 residues. Trimming cost V 0 bases and J 6 bases, with 6 bases left between them. CDR3 DNA sequence: TGCGCCAGCAGCCAAGATGATGTCAATGAGCAGTTCTTC. This gives the protein CASSQDDVNEQFF.

This clonotype was seen only a few times. The chain couples TRBV19 to TRBJ1-5, with a possible D match to TRBD1 (6 bases). The length of the CDR3 is 13 residues. Germline CDR1 is LNHDA and CDR2 is SQIVND (reference sequence). V was shortened by 1 base and J by 7 bases, with 8 bases between the two germline ends. This CDR3 is CASSIGGAQPQHF. CDR3 sequence (DNA): TGTGCCAGTAGTATAGGGGGGGCCCAGCCCCAGCATTTT.

The V and J genes are TRBV7-6 and TRBJ2-2; 12 bases are shared with TRBD2. The germline gives CDR1 SGHVS, CDR2 FNYEAQ. The CDR3 totals 16 residues. The V segment lost 2 bases and the J segment 9 bases; nucleotides outside the gene matches: 7. CDR3 coding DNA: TGTGCCAGCAGCTTAAGACTAGCGGGGGTCGGTCGGGAGCTGTTTTTT. The encoded protein is CASSLRLAGVGRELFF.